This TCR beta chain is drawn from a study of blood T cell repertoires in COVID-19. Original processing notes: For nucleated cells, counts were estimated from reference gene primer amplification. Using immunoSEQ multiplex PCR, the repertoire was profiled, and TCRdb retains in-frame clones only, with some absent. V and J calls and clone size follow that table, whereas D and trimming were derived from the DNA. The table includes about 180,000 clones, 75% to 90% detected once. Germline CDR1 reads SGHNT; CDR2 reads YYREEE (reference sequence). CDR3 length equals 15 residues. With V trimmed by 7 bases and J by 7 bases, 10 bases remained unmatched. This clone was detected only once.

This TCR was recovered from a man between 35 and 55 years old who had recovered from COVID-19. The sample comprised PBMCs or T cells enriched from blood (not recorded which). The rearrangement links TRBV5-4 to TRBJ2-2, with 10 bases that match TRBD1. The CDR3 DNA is TGTGCCAGCGGCTCCGCGGGGACAGGGGTCGGGGAGCTGTTTTTT. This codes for CASGSAGTGVGELFF.